A selection of T cell receptor beta chains follows, all from one sample in a study of blood T cell repertoires in COVID-19. Profiling relied on immunoSEQ multiplex PCR, and the TCRdb table lists in-frame clones only, not all of them. The data show roughly 250,000 clones, approximately 90% seen once. Input material: PBMCs or T cells enriched from blood (not recorded which). Receptors originate from a woman in her thirties or forties with acute COVID-19. Both conserved end residues are part of each CDR3. The D gene is left open where the match is weak.

length: 15; V: TRBV6-1; D: -; J: TRBJ1-5; CDR3: CASSELQGLSQPQHF
length: 14; V: TRBV28; D: TRBD1; J: TRBJ2-2; CDR3: CASSLTGSTGELFF
length: 17; V: TRBV15; D: -; J: TRBJ2-1; CDR3: CATSRDRGATSYNEQFF
length: 16; V: TRBV30; D: TRBD1; J: TRBJ1-2; CDR3: CAWSHRPGQGGSGYTF
length: 13; V: TRBV18; D: TRBD1; J: TRBJ1-2; CDR3: CASSETGGYGYTF
length: 15; V: TRBV10-3; D: -; J: TRBJ2-7; CDR3: CAISEPRMRAGEQYF
length: 15; V: TRBV19; D: TRBD1; J: TRBJ1-3; CDR3: CASRSGQSGDYTIYF
length: 15; V: TRBV13; D: TRBD1; J: TRBJ1-1; CDR3: CASGGEGANSRKAFF
length: 14; V: TRBV19; D: TRBD2; J: TRBJ2-7; CDR3: CASSSASGNYEQYF
length: 13; V: TRBV6-5; D: TRBD1; J: TRBJ1-6; CDR3: CASQGQINSPLHF
length: 15; V: TRBV6-5; D: TRBD1; J: TRBJ1-5; CDR3: CASGTGGDSNQPQHF
length: 12; V: TRBV7-8; D: -; J: TRBJ2-3; CDR3: CASSPGANTQYF
length: 13; V: TRBV7-8; D: -; J: TRBJ2-7; CDR3: CASSRLGAYEQYF
length: 14; V: TRBV7-2; D: -; J: TRBJ1-1; CDR3: CASSFSQGNTEAFF
length: 13; V: TRBV10-3; D: TRBD2; J: TRBJ2-7; CDR3: CAIASGGNYEQYF
length: 13; V: TRBV2; D: -; J: TRBJ1-5; CDR3: CASRRFANQPQHF
length: 13; V: TRBV11-3; D: -; J: TRBJ2-2; CDR3: CASSKQVTGELFF
length: 13; V: TRBV2; D: -; J: TRBJ2-5; CDR3: CASSVGTLQTQYF